The rows below give T cell receptor beta chains drawn from one sample of a study of Ad26.COV2.S vaccination and SARS-CoV-2 variants. The data were produced by immunoSEQ multiplex PCR, yet TCRdb's version contains in-frame clones alone and is incomplete. The sample carries 300,000 to 400,000 clones, about 86% recorded once. The input for sequencing was peripheral blood, taken in a trial of Ad26.COV2.S vaccine versus placebo. These receptors were obtained from a person aged 18-65 years who received the Ad26.COV2.S COVID-19 vaccine or a placebo. The CDR3 runs from the conserved cysteine through the conserved F or W. Fields, in order: D gene, J gene, V gene, CDR3 protein. The D gene is left open where the match is weak.

TRBD1	TRBJ1-4	TRBV6-5	CASSYSSGGKLFF
TRBD1	TRBJ2-5	TRBV9	CASSRTGGQETQYF
-	TRBJ1-2	TRBV6-1	CASREHFLDGYYGYTF
-	TRBJ2-7	TRBV12-5	CASGNPTGFSYEQYF
TRBD1	TRBJ1-2	TRBV7-9	CASSTFSGTGGRGYTF
TRBD1	TRBJ1-5	TRBV7-8	CASAPRTGNFVSNQPQHF
-	TRBJ2-5	TRBV24-1	CATSDSGGRETQYF
TRBD1	TRBJ2-1	TRBV7-8	CASSLVFTGGSYNEQFF
-	TRBJ2-1	TRBV3-1/TRBV3-2	CASSPGTPFRNEQFF
TRBD1	TRBJ2-6	TRBV5-4	CASSLGTERAGANVLTF
TRBD1	TRBJ1-1	TRBV5-1	CASSRDRNTEAFF
-	TRBJ1-2	TRBV30	CAWSVGRGNGYTF
TRBD1	TRBJ2-3	TRBV10-2	CASRDRGGPDTQYF
TRBD2	TRBJ2-1	TRBV5-1	CASSNPTTTSGHEQFF
TRBD1	TRBJ1-2	TRBV25-1	CASQGQANYGYTF